Here is one T cell receptor (beta chain) with its context. This entry is derived from a study of blood T cell repertoires in COVID-19. Some clones are missing from TCRdb's copy, which holds only in-frame ones; the method was immunoSEQ multiplex PCR. The data contain 180,000 or so clones, 82% of them singletons. V lost 5 bases and J 5 bases, leaving 12 bases between the germline ends. Germline V CDR1 and CDR2: MNHNY, SVGAGI (reference sequence). The CDR3 extends over 14 amino acids. The J gene is TRBJ1-4, the V gene TRBV6-6, with D possibly TRBD1 on 5 matching bases. Sequenced material: peripheral blood. This receptor was obtained from a woman in her 70s with acute or convalescent COVID-19. The CDR3 sequence: CASSRDGLNEKLFF. The CDR3 region has the DNA TGTGCCAGCAGTCGGGACGGACTAAATGAAAAACTGTTTTTT.